The source of this TCR beta chain is a study of blood T cell repertoires in COVID-19. Study at large: Researchers got acute and convalescent COVID-19 samples from the United States, Italy and Spain.

The assay was immunoSEQ multiplex PCR, and TCRdb's table has in-frame clones only and misses some. The sample records roughly 73,000 clones, about 88% being singletons. Losses at the gene ends were 0 bases for V and 2 bases for J; bases not matched to a gene: 3. Looked up from germline, CDR1 is SGHRS and CDR2 is YFSETQ. The CDR3 runs to 16 residues. What was sequenced was peripheral blood. The V call is TRBV5-1, the J call TRBJ2-3, with 10 bases identical to TRBD1. This TCR was sampled from a man between 65 and 85 years old with active or convalescent COVID-19. As DNA, the CDR3 is TGCGCCAGCAGCTTGGAGGGGACAGGGGCCACAGATACGCAGTATTTT. Protein sequence: CASSLEGTGATDTQYF.